Listed here are 26 T cell receptor beta chains from one sample, sequenced in a study of blood T cell repertoires in COVID-19. Using immunoSEQ multiplex PCR, the repertoire was profiled, and TCRdb retains in-frame clones only, with some absent. The table includes under 200,000 clones, under 90% detected once. The sample was peripheral blood. The receptors were sampled from a man between 60 and 70 years old with acute or convalescent COVID-19.

The count of this clone is one. The V and J genes are TRBV4-1 and TRBJ2-4; TRBD1 agrees at 7 bases. Germline values: CDR1 MGHRA, CDR2 YSYEKL. This CDR3 is built from 12 residues. The trim removed 4 bases at V and 7 bases at J, leaving 1 base unmatched. The CDR3 bases are TGCGCCAGCAGCCCGACAGGGAACATTCAGTACTTC. Protein: CASSPTGNIQYF.

The chain links TRBV19 to TRBJ1-2; 7 bases line up with TRBD1. V was clipped by 6 bases and J by 0 bases; unmatched bases: 4. This CDR3 has 14 residues. Per the germline V gene, CDR1 is LNHDA and CDR2 is SQIVND (reference sequence). The CDR3 coding sequence is TGTGCCAGTAGAGGTAGGGGGCCTAACTATGGCTACACCTTC. It translates to CASRGRGPNYGYTF.

This clone was recorded at least ten times. The chain couples TRBV6-6 to TRBJ2-7; 7 bases line up with TRBD1. Germline V gene sequence: CDR1 MNHNY, CDR2 SVGAGI (reference sequence). V gave up 5 bases and J gave up 2 bases; unmatched junction bases: 3. The CDR3 has 13 residues. Written as DNA, the CDR3 is TGTGCCAGCAGTCGGACAGGACCCTACGAGCAGTACTTC. Residues: CASSRTGPYEQYF.

The J gene is TRBJ2-5, the V gene TRBV6-5; D remains ambiguous. From germline, CDR1 is MNHEY and CDR2 SVGAGI. The CDR3 length is 13 residues. Trimming shortened V by 7 bases and J by 8 bases, and 17 bases separated the two germline ends. The CDR3 DNA sequence: TGTGCCAGCATCTCGGGTCTCAAAGGAACCCAGTACTTC. This encodes CASISGLKGTQYF.

The chain recombines TRBV21-1 with TRBJ1-2. TRBV21-1 counts as a pseudogene. There are 14 residues in the CDR3. CDR3 nucleotides: TGTGCCAGCCGCGGCGGCCCCACCAACTATGGCTACACCTTC. Protein: CASRGGPTNYGYTF.

This clone has only a few counts. The chain carries TRBV11-3 and TRBJ2-7; TRBD1 matches 10 bases. Germline CDR1 is SGHNT and CDR2 is YENEEA. The V gene end was trimmed by 5 bases and the J gene end by 3 bases; junction bases not matched to a gene: 10. This CDR3 has 16 amino acids. The CDR3 region is CASSQSKGTGDYEQYF. DNA for the CDR3: TGTGCCAGCAGCCAATCTAAGGGGACAGGGGACTACGAGCAGTACTTC.

This clone was seen a single time. The rearrangement uses TRBV11-2 and TRBJ2-3; weak D call: TRBD1 (5 bases). The CDR3 consists of 15 residues. Germline V gene lookup returns CDR1 SGHAT and CDR2 FQNNGV. The germline V and J ends were trimmed by 0 bases and 2 bases, with 9 bases remaining between them. CDR3 in amino acids: CASSLDRQYTDTQYF. The CDR3 DNA reads TGTGCCAGCAGCTTAGACCGACAGTACACAGATACGCAGTATTTT. Supplemented by reference TRBV11-2 and TRBJ2-3, the full variable domain reads EAGVAQSPRYKIIEKRQSVAFWCNPISGHATLYWYQQILGQGPKLLIQFQNNGVVDDSQLPKDRFSAERLKGVDSTLKIQPAKLEDSAVYLCASSLDRQYTDTQYFGPGTRLTVL.

V gene TRBV9 combines with J gene TRBJ1-1; 7 nucleotides match TRBD1. V shed 6 bases, J shed 0 bases, and the junction held 11 bases outside the gene matches. The CDR3 length is 16 residues. Germline assignment: CDR1 SGDLS and CDR2 YYNGEE. This CDR3 reads CASTPTGVTMNTEAFF. The CDR3 nucleotides are TGTGCCAGCACCCCAACAGGGGTCACCATGAACACTGAAGCTTTCTTT.

This chain connects TRBV29-1 to TRBJ2-7; D possibly corresponds to TRBD1 (5 bases). Germline V gives CDR1 SQVTM, CDR2 ANQGSEA. CDR3 size: 12 residues. V lost 4 bases to trimming and J lost 10 bases, with 17 bases between them. The CDR3 DNA is TGCAGCGTTGCCGGGTTACGACAGTTCCAGTACTTC. Protein product: CSVAGLRQFQYF.

The V call is TRBV19, the J call TRBJ1-2; 9 bases align to TRBD1. Germline assignment: CDR1 LNHDA and CDR2 SQIVND (reference sequence). CDR3 size: 16 residues. The trim removed 9 bases at V and 3 bases at J, leaving 14 bases unmatched. The CDR3 DNA is TGTGCCAGCAGGGGCCTTTTCACAGGGGGCGACTATGGCTACACCTTC. Protein: CASRGLFTGGDYGYTF.

This chain connects TRBV19 to TRBJ2-7; 10 bases match TRBD2. Looked up from germline, CDR1 is LNHDA and CDR2 is SQIVND (reference sequence). The CDR3 sequence is 16 residues long. V lost 5 bases and J lost 2; bases outside the gene matches: 9. The CDR3 coding sequence is TGTGCCAGTAGTCCCAGACTAGCGGGTTCCCCCTACGAGCAGTACTTC. Amino acid sequence: CASSPRLAGSPYEQYF. The full variable domain, rest sourced from reference TRBV19 and TRBJ2-7, is DGGITQSPKYLFRKEGQNVTLSCEQNLNHDAMYWYRQDPGQGLRLIYYSQIVNDFQKGDIAEGYSVSREKKESFPLTVTSAQKNPTAFYLCASSPRLAGSPYEQYFGPGTRLTVT.

The V gene is TRBV2, the J gene TRBJ2-3, with 7 positions matching TRBD1. This CDR3 has 15 residues. Trimming removed 7 bases from V and 6 bases from J; junction bases left unmatched: 13. CDR1 is SNHLY and CDR2 is FYNNEI in the germline V gene. The CDR3 protein is CASNPTGNFGDTQYF. CDR3 in DNA: TGTGCCAGCAATCCGACAGGGAACTTCGGGGATACGCAGTATTTT.

The chain recombines TRBV5-4 with TRBJ2-4, with TRBD1 matching 10 bases. Trimming took 4 bases from V and 1 from J; bases not matched to a gene: 5. CDR1 is SGHNT, CDR2 YYREEE, per germline (reference sequence). This CDR3 is built from 16 residues. The CDR3 sequence is CASSGRQGAAKNIQYF. The CDR3 DNA is TGTGCCAGCAGCGGGAGACAGGGGGCGGCCAAAAACATTCAGTACTTC.

In this sample, this clone turned up once. The J gene is TRBJ1-2, the V gene TRBV5-4, with D possibly TRBD1 on 5 matching bases. V gave up 5 bases and J gave up 3 bases, with 14 bases separating them. The CDR3 is 14 residues long. Germline V lookup: CDR1 SGHNT, CDR2 YYREEE (reference sequence). CDR3 region: CASSFLREDYGYTF. CDR3 nucleotide sequence: TGTGCCAGCAGTTTTCTCAGGGAAGACTATGGCTACACCTTC.

The V gene is TRBV27, the J gene TRBJ1-1, with unresolved D. Between the trimmed V and J ends, which lost 3 bases and 3 bases, there was a span of 8 bases. Germline V CDR1 and CDR2: MNHEY, SMNVEV (reference sequence). The CDR3 runs 13 residues. The CDR3 region is CASSFSAYTEAFF. CDR3 DNA: TGTGCCAGCAGTTTTTCCGCGTACACTGAAGCTTTCTTT.

V is TRBV4-1 and J is TRBJ2-1; TRBD2 matches at 7 bases. The CDR3 runs to 15 residues. CDR1 is MGHRA, CDR2 YSYEKL, per germline. Trimming at V came to 3 bases and at J to 9 bases, leaving 11 bases not matched to a gene. CDR3 coding DNA: TGCGCCAGCAGCCACCGGACTAGGGGAACGATTGAGCAGTTCTTC. This sequence encodes CASSHRTRGTIEQFF.

V is TRBV6-2 or TRBV6-3 and J is TRBJ2-5; 9 bases agree with TRBD1. The ends lost 5 bases at V and 4 bases at J; junction bases unmatched: 11. CDR3 size: 16 residues. Germline-derived CDR1 and CDR2 are MNHEY and SVGEGT. The CDR3 bases are TGTGCCAGCAGTAGATACAGGGGGCGAGTTGGAGAGACCCAGTACTTC. Residues: CASSRYRGRVGETQYF.

The V and J genes are TRBV6-5 and TRBJ2-7, with 7 nucleotides matching TRBD2. V lost 0 bases, J lost 4 bases, and 3 bases stayed unmatched. The CDR3 length is 14 residues. CDR1 and CDR2 from the germline V gene are MNHEY and SVGAGI. CDR3 protein: CASSYSTSPYEQYF. In DNA, the CDR3 is TGTGCCAGCAGTTACTCGACTAGCCCGTACGAGCAGTACTTC.

The V gene is TRBV5-1, the J gene TRBJ2-5; 8 bases agree with TRBD2. After removal of 6 bases from V and 4 bases from J, the junction contained 11 bases not matched to a gene. Germline V gene data show CDR1 as SGHRS and CDR2 as YFSETQ. This CDR3 is built from 15 residues. CDR3 DNA: TGCGCCAGCACCCTGGCCAGCGGGGGCGGAGAGACCCAGTACTTC. Amino acids: CASTLASGGGETQYF.

V and J are TRBV9 and TRBJ2-7; D unresolved. Trimming took off 0 bases at V and 0 bases at J, with 10 bases between the two ends. CDR1 SGDLS and CDR2 YYNGEE come from the germline V gene. This CDR3 has 15 residues. The chain's CDR3 is CASSVGATNSYEQYF. CDR3 nucleotide sequence: TGTGCCAGCAGCGTAGGAGCCACTAACTCCTACGAGCAGTACTTC.

This chain uses TRBV28 with TRBJ2-7, with 11 bases lining up with TRBD1. Germline CDR1 reads MDHEN; CDR2 reads SYDVKM. The CDR3 totals 18 residues. V lost 6 bases, J lost 2 bases, and 15 bases stayed unmatched. The chain's CDR3 is CASSFPYTGTGGTYEQYF. In DNA, the CDR3 is TGTGCCAGCAGCTTCCCTTATACCGGGACAGGGGGTACCTACGAGCAGTACTTC. The full variable domain, in which reference TRBV28 and TRBJ2-7 provide the parts outside the CDR3, is DVKVTQSSRYLVKRTGEKVFLECVQDMDHENMFWYRQDPGLGLRLIYFSYDVKMKEKGDIPEGYSVSREKKERFSLILESASTNQTSMYLCASSFPYTGTGGTYEQYFGPGTRLTVT.

This chain joins TRBV27 and TRBJ2-5; D unresolved. V dropped 2 bases and J dropped 5 bases, with 15 bases sitting between them. Germline V gene lookup returns CDR1 MNHEY and CDR2 SMNVEV (reference sequence). This CDR3 has 15 amino acids. CDR3 bases: TGTGCCAGCAGTTTAGGTGGAGCTGTCGTCGAGACCCAGTACTTC. This encodes CASSLGGAVVETQYF.

The chain carries TRBV24-1 and TRBJ1-2, with D unresolved. V lost 5 bases and J lost 8, with 11 bases in between. This CDR3 spans 12 amino acids. CDR1 is KGHDR, CDR2 SFDVKD, per germline. CDR3 in DNA: TGTGCCACCAGTGCGCAGGCGGGAGGCTACACCTTC. Its translation: CATSAQAGGYTF.

This clone was recorded once. The same CDR3 also results from other DNA sequences found in this sample. The chain links TRBV24-1 to TRBJ1-3; D perhaps matches TRBD1 (5 bases). This CDR3 has 15 residues. The germline gives CDR1 KGHDR, CDR2 SFDVKD. V was shortened by 4 bases and J by 2 bases, with 11 bases between the two germline ends. The CDR3 DNA reads TGTGCCACCAGTGACCCTCGGGGGGCTGGAAACACCATATATTTT. Translated, it gives CATSDPRGAGNTIYF.

The gene calls are TRBV27 and TRBJ2-7, with 10 bases aligning to TRBD2. The CDR3 runs to 15 residues. V trimming: 5 bases; J trimming: 3 bases; junction bases outside the gene matches: 7. Germline assignment: CDR1 MNHEY and CDR2 SMNVEV (reference sequence). The CDR3 region is CASSIRTSGLYEQYF. CDR3 bases: TGTGCCAGCAGTATAAGGACTAGCGGTCTCTACGAGCAGTACTTC.

This clone has just a few counts. The chain has TRBV14 and TRBJ2-1; D is possibly TRBD2 (5 bases). The CDR3 consists of 17 residues. The germline V gene encodes CDR1 SGHDN and CDR2 FVKESK. The ends were cut back, 4 bases at V and 7 bases at J, with 23 bases in the middle. DNA for the CDR3: TGTGCCAGCAGCCTCGGGGTACAGCCTAAACCGGGGAATGAGCAGTTCTTC. Protein sequence: CASSLGVQPKPGNEQFF.